The 8 T cell receptor beta chains presented below share a single source sample, sequenced in a study of cytomegalovirus exposure and HLA in healthy donors. Researchers ran the PCR with 60 Vbeta and 13 Jbeta primers. Generated by immunoSEQ multiplex PCR, the TCRdb table keeps only in-frame clones and is missing some. The sample includes 40,000 or so clones. The specimen was PBMCs. The receptors here all came from a man younger than 40 in good health and CMV-seronegative.

The chain links TRBV9 to TRBJ1-1; 7 bases are shared with TRBD1. Unmatched junction bases numbered 10, after V lost 3 bases and J lost 5 bases. The CDR3 has 15 amino acids. Germline-derived CDR1 and CDR2 are SGDLS and YYNGEE. CDR3 nucleotide sequence: TGTGCCAGCAGCGAGGGACAGATGAAGGGGACTGAAGCTTTCTTT. Encoded protein: CASSEGQMKGTEAFF.

The J gene is TRBJ2-7, the V gene TRBV7-2; 7 bases match TRBD1. This CDR3 spans 17 amino acids. Per germline, CDR1 SGHTA and CDR2 FQGNSA. Trimming took 1 base from V and 0 from J; bases not matched to a gene: 9. The CDR3 nucleotides read TGTGCCAGCAGCTTAGGCGGACAGGCCCCACTCTCCTACGAGCAGTACTTC. Protein: CASSLGGQAPLSYEQYF.

The rearrangement links TRBV6-5 to TRBJ2-1; D perhaps matches TRBD2 (5 bases). This CDR3 is built from 14 residues. In germline, CDR1 is MNHEY, CDR2 SVGAGI. V shed 5 bases and J shed 7 bases, with 15 bases lying between them. CDR3: CASSLSGEGNEQFF. CDR3 nucleotides: TGTGCCAGCAGTCTATCCGGGGAAGGAAATGAGCAGTTCTTC.

The chain combines TRBV30 with TRBJ1-2, with 9 positions matching TRBD1. CDR3 length: 12 amino acids. From germline, CDR1 is GTSNPN and CDR2 SVGIG (reference sequence). After removal of 3 bases from V and 4 bases from J, the junction contained 0 bases not matched to a gene. DNA of the CDR3: TGTGCCTGGAGGACAGGGGGCTATGGCTACACCTTC. Residues: CAWRTGGYGYTF.

V is TRBV4-3 and J is TRBJ2-5; 10 bases line up with TRBD2. Germline V gene lookup returns CDR1 LGHNA and CDR2 YSLEER. With V trimmed by 1 base and J by 4 bases, 0 bases remained unmatched. This CDR3 is built from 14 residues. Here the CDR3 DNA reads TGCGCCAGCAGCCAAGGACTAGCGGGAGAGACCCAGTACTTC. This encodes CASSQGLAGETQYF.

V gene TRBV12-5 combines with J gene TRBJ1-1, with D unresolved. CDR3 length equals 15 residues. V lost 6 bases, J lost 0 bases, and 14 bases lay in between. Germline V CDR1 and CDR2: LGHNT, FRNRAP. The CDR3 protein is CASGPGGVLNTEAFF. CDR3 DNA sequence: TGTGCTAGTGGCCCGGGAGGAGTCCTGAACACTGAAGCTTTCTTT.

J is TRBJ2-7 and V is TRBV13; D is unresolved. The CDR3 spans 13 residues. V was clipped by 4 bases and J by 0 bases, with 7 bases between them. Germline-derived CDR1 and CDR2 are PRHDT and FYEKMQ (reference sequence). Here the CDR3 reads CASSSSYSYEQYF. The CDR3 bases are TGTGCCAGCAGCTCATCCTACTCCTACGAGCAGTACTTC.

The chain combines TRBV4-3 with TRBJ2-2; 8 bases align to TRBD2. V was pared by 3 bases and J by 2 bases, with 5 bases of the junction left unmatched. Germline values: CDR1 LGHNA, CDR2 YSLEER. The length of the CDR3 is 16 residues. The CDR3 bases are TGCGCCAGCAGCCAGAATAGCGGGGATAACACCGGGGAGCTGTTTTTT. It specifies CASSQNSGDNTGELFF.